The clone carrying this TCR beta chain was recorded a few times. The sample belongs to a study of blood T cell repertoires in COVID-19. Whole-study context: The origin of the acute and convalescent COVID-19 samples was the United States, Italy and Spain.

In the original analysis: Reference gene primer amplification gave estimated nucleated cell counts. Produced via immunoSEQ multiplex PCR; TCRdb's table is partial and in-frame only. That table furnishes V, J and clone size, whereas the DNA furnished D and trimming. The profile shows around 180,000 clones, about 82% of them singletons. V was shortened by 2 bases and J by 5 bases, with 4 bases between the two germline ends. The CDR3 contains 11 residues. Germline V lookup: CDR1 MDHEN, CDR2 SYDVKM. This receptor was identified in a young woman with acute or convalescent COVID-19. V and J are TRBV28 and TRBJ2-7; no firm D call. Sequencing used peripheral blood. CDR3 coding DNA: TGTGCCAGCAGTTTACTCGACGAGCAGTACTTC. This gives the protein CASSLLDEQYF.